This T cell receptor beta chain originates from a study of T cell changes during pregnancy in multiple sclerosis. Germline CDR1 SGDLS, CDR2 YYNGEE. The CDR3 totals 17 residues. Germline trimming cut 3 bases from V and 1 base from J; bases unmatched to any gene: 4. Some clones are missing from TCRdb's copy, which holds only in-frame ones; the method was immunoSEQ multiplex PCR. The sample carries approximately 100,000 clones, 91% recorded once. The source material was peripheral blood, sampled after pregnancy. This TCR derives from a female donor with multiple sclerosis, enrolled in a pregnancy study. This chain connects TRBV9 to TRBJ2-2, with TRBD2 identical over 12 bases. The CDR3 nucleotides read TGTGCCAGCAGCGACCCGGGACTAGCGGGGAACACCGGGGAGCTGTTTTTT. Translated: CASSDPGLAGNTGELFF.